The 25 T cell receptor delta chains below come from one sample, sequenced in a study of gamma-delta T cells after stem cell transplantation (dated by TCRdb to 2016 to 2017). Libraries were constructed by RT-PCR. TCRdb names Illumina MiSeq as the instrument used. TCRdb recomputed clones from the public reads with CATT; identical DNA rows were then combined. The table for this sample lists around 950 delta-chain clones; 3.5% to 4.5% of them were counted only once. Of the sample, around 53% falls within the top ten clones. Sequenced: gamma-delta T cells. These receptors came from a human donor. It is not recorded whose cells these are; they may come from a transplant donor.

This clone turned up a few times. Possible read error: a much larger clone is one base away. Other DNA sequences of this sample code for an identical CDR3. The V gene is TRDV2, the J gene TRDJ3; 12 positions match TRDD3. This CDR3 is 20 amino acids long. The germline V gene has CDR1 GEAIGNYY and CDR2 EKD. The CDR3 reads CACDSVILGDTSWDTRQMFF. The CDR3 DNA sequence: TGCGCCTGTGACTCCGTCATACTGGGGGATACCTCCTGGGACACCCGACAGATGTTTTTC.

This clone was seen a handful of times. This may be a read error: a much more frequent sequence differs by one nucleotide. The sample holds other DNA sequences that translate to the same CDR3. V gene TRDV2 combines with J gene TRDJ1, with TRDD3 matching 10 bases. Germline CDR1 GEAIGNYY, CDR2 EKD. CDR3 size: 16 residues. CDR3 sequence reads: CACDDVGGYAADKLIF. The CDR3 bases are TGTGCCTGTGACGATGTGGGGGGATACGCCGCCGATAAGCTCATCTTT.

This clone is large (0.1 to 1%) within its sample. At the DNA level, this CDR3 is encoded by other sequences in the same sample as well. The V and J genes are TRDV2 and TRDJ1, with D possibly matching TRDD2 (5 bases). V dropped 1 base and J dropped 0 bases, with 23 bases sitting between them. Germline V gene data show CDR1 as GEAIGNYY and CDR2 as EKD. There are 19 residues in the CDR3. Here the CDR3 DNA reads TGTGCCTGTGACACTCTCTGGCCTACCCGAGGACCCGACACCGATAAACTCATCTTT. Protein sequence: CACDTLWPTRGPDTDKLIF.

By its share, this clone is medium-sized (0.01 to 0.1%). A read error likely explains this, since a far larger clone differs by one base. The same CDR3 can be traced to other DNA sequences in this sample. V and J are TRDV2 and TRDJ3; 12 bases match TRDD3. The CDR3 is 21 residues long. The germline V gene encodes CDR1 GEAIGNYY and CDR2 EKD. The CDR3 sequence is CACDPAEAGGYGSWDTRQMFF. CDR3 bases: TGCGCCTGTGACCCCGCGGAGGCTGGGGGATACGGCTCCTGGGACACCCGACAGATGTTTTTC.

A word on this clone: TCRdb's entry gives the protein of a much larger clone, which mismatches this DNA's translation at residue 4, likely from a read error; the protein reported here is translated from the DNA. The genes are TRDV2 and TRDJ1; D is uncertain. Germline V gene data show CDR1 as GEAIGNYY and CDR2 as EKD. This CDR3 is built from 15 residues. V gave up 5 bases and J gave up 1 base, with 16 bases separating them. This CDR3 reads CACGAIKSLTDKLIF. DNA of the CDR3: TGTGCCTGTGGCGCGATCAAATCTCTCACCGATAAACTCATCTTT.

This clone has more than one count but fewer than ten. This is likely an artifact of a read error, given a far larger clone one base away. Other DNA sequences in this specimen translate into the identical CDR3. The rearrangement joins TRDV2 to TRDJ1; 8 bases line up with TRDD3. Germline CDR1 GEAIGNYY, CDR2 EKD. The CDR3 contains 22 residues. CDR3 coding DNA: TGTGCCTGTGACCCAATTGGTCAAACTGGGGGTTCCTCAGGACCGCACACCGATAAACTCATTTTT. Translation: CACDPIGQTGGSSGPHTDKLIF.

A word on this clone: TCRdb assigns this DNA the protein of a much larger clone, which departs from its translation at residue 10; this likely reflects a read error, and the protein shown comes from translating the DNA. The rearrangement links TRDV2 to TRDJ1; perhaps TRDD3 as D (5 bases). The CDR3 consists of 16 residues. Per germline, CDR1 GEAIGNYY and CDR2 EKD. V was trimmed by 0 bases and J by 1 base, leaving 14 bases between them. Here the CDR3 reads CACDTGFGGSTDKLIF. The CDR3 region has the DNA TGTGCCTGTGACACCGGTTTCGGGGGGTCCACCGATAAACTCATCTTT.

In its sample, this clone is medium-sized. Within the sample, other DNA sequences also encode this same CDR3. The chain is built from TRDV2 and TRDJ3; 9 bases agree with TRDD3. Trimming removed 2 bases from V and 1 base from J; junction bases left unmatched: 2. Germline CDR1 GEAIGNYY, CDR2 EKD. This CDR3 has 17 amino acids. CDR3 in amino acids: CACDSTGGSWDTRQMFF. In DNA, the CDR3 is TGTGCCTGTGACAGTACTGGGGGATCCTGGGACACCCGACAGATGTTTTTC.

This clone was picked up a small number of times. TCRdb attributes to this sequence the protein of a much larger clone, which differs from the DNA translation at residue 5; a read error is likely, and the protein displayed is translated from the DNA. V and J are TRDV2 and TRDJ3; 9 bases are a match to TRDD3. V dropped 3 bases and J dropped 0; count of bases not matched to a gene: 11. The germline gives CDR1 GEAIGNYY, CDR2 EKD. The CDR3 runs to 20 residues. In nucleotides, the CDR3 is TGTGCCTGTGACGCAGCCGTACTGGGGGACGGCTCCTGGGACACCCGACAGATGTTTTTC. Its protein is CACDAAVLGDGSWDTRQMFF.

Worth noting for this clone: The protein TCRdb gives is from a much larger clone and does not agree with this DNA's translation at residue 14, likely a read error; the protein shown here comes from the DNA. The gene calls are TRDV2 and TRDJ1, with a weak D call TRDD3 (7 bases). This CDR3 is 20 amino acids long. The V end was cut by 0 bases, the J end by 1 base, with 26 bases between. CDR1 and CDR2 (germline): GEAIGNYY, EKD. In DNA, the CDR3 is TGTGCCTGTGACACCGTTTCTTTCCTAAAGGCTGGGGGGGTCACCGATAAACTCATCTTT. Translating gives CACDTVSFLKAGGVTDKLIF.

Details on this clone: TCRdb lists the protein of a much larger clone for this DNA, which differs at residue 14, so this is likely a read error; the protein given here is translated from the DNA itself. The chain couples TRDV2 to TRDJ1, with 11 bases aligning to TRDD3. The CDR3 sequence is 18 residues long. The germline V gene encodes CDR1 GEAIGNYY and CDR2 EKD. CDR3 in amino acids: CACDTVGLGDIVTGKLIF. As DNA, the CDR3 is TGTGCCTGTGACACCGTCGGACTGGGGGATATTGTCACCGGTAAACTCATCTTT.

About this clone itself: This may come from a read error, since a much larger clone is one base off. Other DNA sequences from this sample encode an identical CDR3 as well. The chain links TRDV2 to TRDJ2; D remains unclear. V was clipped by 1 base and J by 0 bases, with 32 bases between them. Germline values: CDR1 GEAIGNYY, CDR2 EKD. The CDR3 extends over 23 amino acids. The CDR3 here is CACDTIHGSSFLGDQALTAQLFF. The DNA for the CDR3 is TGTGCCTGTGACACAATACACGGTAGCAGTTTTTTGGGTGACCAGGCTTTGACAGCACAACTCTTCTTT.

Comment on this clone: This DNA's translation and the protein TCRdb lists, from a much larger clone, do not match at residue 3, likely due to a read error; the protein shown is translated from the DNA. The J gene is TRDJ1, the V gene TRDV2, with D perhaps TRDD3 (5 bases). From germline, CDR1 is GEAIGNYY and CDR2 EKD. This CDR3 has 15 amino acids. The CDR3 here is CAWDTAGTPGDKLIF. The DNA of the CDR3 is TGTGCCTGGGACACCGCGGGGACACCGGGCGATAAACTCATCTTT.

The table lists this clone with a few counts. This probably arose from a read error, given a far larger clone one base away. The sample contains more than one DNA sequence encoding this CDR3. The chain employs TRDV2 and TRDJ1, with 11 nucleotides matching TRDD3. CDR1 is GEAIGNYY and CDR2 is EKD in the germline V gene. The length of the CDR3 is 18 residues. This CDR3 is CACDTVGLGDIVTDKLIF. The CDR3, as DNA: TGTGCCTGTGACACCGTCGGACTGGGGGATATTGTCACCGATAAGCTCATCTTT.

This clone is medium-sized (0.01 to 0.1%). A much larger clone lies one base from this, so it may be a read error. The same CDR3 can be traced to other DNA sequences in this sample. The chain couples TRDV2 to TRDJ1, with 10 bases aligning to TRDD3. Trimming cost V 3 bases and J 6 bases; bases outside gene matches: 15. Germline loops: CDR1 GEAIGNYY, CDR2 EKD. This CDR3 has 17 amino acids. This chain's CDR3 is CACDALLGDSGPYKLIF. The CDR3 DNA sequence: TGTGCCTGTGACGCCTTACTGGGGGATTCTGGACCCTATAAACTCATCTTT.

This clone was observed a few times. Given a far larger clone just one base away, this is likely a sequencing read error. This sample includes further DNA sequences coding for the same CDR3. The J gene is TRDJ2, the V gene TRDV2; 8 bases map to TRDD3. The CDR3 length is 14 residues. Germline V gene data show CDR1 as GEAIGNYY and CDR2 as EKD. The CDR3 sequence: CACDTWDTAAQLFF. CDR3 DNA sequence: TGTGCCTGTGACACCTGGGATACGGCAGCACAACTATTCTTT.

This clone was seen a few times. A clone one base away is much larger, so this may be a read error. The sample carries other DNA sequences with the same CDR3. The V and J genes are TRDV2 and TRDJ1, with D unresolved. This CDR3 region has 16 residues. V was clipped by 7 bases and J by 9 bases, with 29 bases between them. Germline V CDR1 and CDR2: GEAIGNYY, EKD. As DNA, the CDR3 is TGTGCCTGCGACTCGATAAACCGAGAGACTCTACAGGAACTCATCTTT. Translated: CACDSINRETLQELIF.

This clone is categorized as medium-sized. A read error is likely here: a far larger clone is one base away. The V gene is TRDV2, the J gene TRDJ3, with TRDD3 matching 12 bases. Per germline, CDR1 GEAIGNYY and CDR2 EKD. The CDR3 sequence is 20 residues long. The CDR3 region is CACDTADLGDTHKDTRQVFF. Written as DNA, the CDR3 is TGTGCCTGTGACACCGCAGACCTGGGGGATACGCATAAAGACACCCGACAGGTGTTTTTC.

This clone was counted only a few times. Germline is not matched at one junction end, which may reflect a read error. The V call is TRDV2, the J call TRDJ1; TRDD3 might be the D (6 bases). The CDR3 contains 19 residues. Germline values: CDR1 GEAIGNYY, CDR2 EKD. This chain's CDR3 is CACDTLKGLLGSNTDNLIF. Here the CDR3 DNA reads TGTGCCTGTGACACCCTAAAGGGCCTCCTGGGGTCTAACACCGATAACCTCATCTTT.

This clone was seen a few times. The protein that TCRdb holds for this DNA derives from a much larger clone and differs from the translated DNA at residue 6, which likely indicates a read error; the protein shown here is translated from the DNA. The rearrangement links TRDV2 to TRDJ1; 7 bases map to TRDD3. Germline CDR1 and CDR2: GEAIGNYY and EKD. The CDR3 sequence is 19 residues long. Trimming at V came to 2 bases and at J to 0 bases, leaving 17 bases not matched to a gene. The CDR3 DNA reads as TGTGCCTGTGACATCCTTATTCCCCAATACTGGGGTTACACCGATAAACTCATCTTT. Encoded protein: CACDILIPQYWGYTDKLIF.

A remark on this clone: A far larger clone is one base from this, pointing to a likely read error. The same CDR3 is also encoded by other DNA sequences in this sample. V gene TRDV2 combines with J gene TRDJ1, with a possible D match to TRDD3 (7 bases). Germline loops: CDR1 GEAIGNYY, CDR2 EKD. The CDR3 is made up of 19 amino acids. V lost 1 base, J lost 3 bases, and 26 bases lay in between. The CDR3 DNA is TGTGCCTGTGACACTCTCTCCTCCTACGAGGTGGGGGACTCCGATAAACTCATCTTT. Translated, it gives CACDTLSSYEVGDSDKLIF.

Concerning this clone itself: This likely stems from a read error, as it lies one base from a far larger clone. The chain is built from TRDV2 and TRDJ1, with D hard to call. Germline V lookup: CDR1 GEAIGNYY, CDR2 EKD. Trimming removed 0 bases at V and 4 bases at J, with 14 bases between. CDR3 length equals 15 residues. The CDR3 is CACDTVEGFVDKLIF. The DNA of the CDR3 is TGTGCCTGTGACACCGTGGAGGGGTTTGTCGATAAACTCATCTTT.

This clone was picked up a small number of times. A single base separates this from a much larger clone, so it may be a read error. Other DNA sequences in the same sample also yield this CDR3. The J gene is TRDJ3, the V gene TRDV1, with 13 bases aligning to TRDD3. The CDR3 covers 22 residues. V lost 3 bases to trimming and J lost 2 bases; unmatched junction nucleotides: 13. From germline, CDR1 is TSWWSYY and CDR2 QGS. The CDR3 is CALGEPLSDWGIRAWDTRQMFF. DNA for the CDR3: TGTGCTCTTGGGGAGCCGCTGTCGGACTGGGGGATACGTGCCTGGGACACCCGACAGATGTTTTTC.

Concerning this clone: The amino acid sequence in TCRdb belongs to a much larger clone and departs from this DNA's translation at residue 6, likely a sequencing read error; the sequence shown is translated from the DNA. V and J are TRDV2 and TRDJ1; possibly TRDD3 for D (5 bases). The CDR3 loop spans 19 amino acids. V shed 1 base and J shed 0 bases, with 23 bases lying between them. Germline-derived CDR1 and CDR2 are GEAIGNYY and EKD. Here the CDR3 DNA reads TGTGCCTGTGACACAATCCTGAATCCGGGGGCTACGTACACCGATAAACTCATCTTT. It codes for CACDTILNPGATYTDKLIF.

With regard to this clone: TCRdb lists the protein of a much larger clone for this DNA, which differs at residue 8, so this is likely a read error; the protein given here is translated from the DNA itself. CDR3 coding DNA: TGTGCCTCTGACAAGCTGGGGGGCACCGATAAACTCATCTTT. It specifies CASDKLGGTDKLIF. The chain carries TRDV2 and TRDJ1; 7 bases are shared with TRDD3. This CDR3 contains 14 residues. Germline V gene sequence: CDR1 GEAIGNYY, CDR2 EKD.